A single sample is the source of the 3 T cell receptor beta chains below, sequenced in a study of molecular identifiers for immune sequencing clone quantification. TCRdb independently ran MiXCR on the PCR reads; one entry per CDR3 protein. The sample holds tens of thousands of distinct CDR3 sequences; roughly 38% are singletons and the top ten take about 3.8%. The sample comprised naive CD8+ T cells from blood, with Jurkat cell RNA spiked in. Documented subset: FACS-sorted CD8+CD4-CCR7+CD45RA+ naive T cells. The receptors here all came from a human donor in good health. Some libraries in this study had Jurkat cell RNA spiked in.

A note on this clonotype: A much bigger clone sits one base away, suggesting this may be a read error. The J gene is TRBJ1-5, the V gene TRBV9; D remains ambiguous. V lost 3 bases, J lost 3 bases, and 10 bases lay in between. Germline V gives CDR1 SGDLS, CDR2 YYNGEE. The CDR3 loop spans 14 amino acids. DNA of the CDR3: TGTGCCAGCAGCGAAACGGGCCACAATCAGCCCCAGCATTTT. Its translation is CASSETGHNQPQHF.

The chain recombines TRBV27 with TRBJ2-7; possibly TRBD1 for D (7 bases). The V end lost 4 bases, the J end lost 2 bases, and 12 bases lay between the germline ends. Germline loops: CDR1 MNHEY, CDR2 SMNVEV (reference sequence). The CDR3 runs 14 residues. The CDR3 reads CASSWQGGTYEQYF. In DNA form, the CDR3 reads TGTGCCAGCAGTTGGCAGGGGGGAACCTACGAGCAGTACTTC.

This clonotype was picked up a small number of times. The rearrangement links TRBV4-2 to TRBJ2-3; tentatively, D is TRBD2 (6 bases). CDR1 and CDR2 from the germline V gene are LGHNA and YNFKEQ. Trimming removed 4 bases from V and 0 bases from J, with 20 bases in between. CDR3 length equals 18 residues. The CDR3 region has the DNA TGTGCCAGCAGCCCTCCCGGCGGGGAGACACATAGCACAGATACGCAGTATTTT. This sequence encodes CASSPPGGETHSTDTQYF.